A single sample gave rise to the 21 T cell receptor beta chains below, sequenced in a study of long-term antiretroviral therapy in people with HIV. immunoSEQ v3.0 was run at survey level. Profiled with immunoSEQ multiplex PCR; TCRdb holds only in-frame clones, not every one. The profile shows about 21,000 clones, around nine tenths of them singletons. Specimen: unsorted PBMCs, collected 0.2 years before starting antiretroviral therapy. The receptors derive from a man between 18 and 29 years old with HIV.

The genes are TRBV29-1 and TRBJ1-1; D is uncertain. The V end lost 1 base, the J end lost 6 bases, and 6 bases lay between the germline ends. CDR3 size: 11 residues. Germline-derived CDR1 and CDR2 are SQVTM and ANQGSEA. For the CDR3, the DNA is TGCAGCGTTGAAGCGGGGTCTGAAGCTTTCTTT. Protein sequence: CSVEAGSEAFF.

CDR3 nucleotides: TGTGCCAGCAGTCTTAGCCTCCGGGGGTATGAGCAGTTCTTC. Translation: CASSLSLRGYEQFF. The chain links TRBV6-5 to TRBJ2-1, with D possibly being TRBD2 (6 bases). V lost 5 bases and J lost 8, with 16 bases in between. The CDR3 loop spans 14 amino acids. From germline, CDR1 is MNHEY and CDR2 SVGAGI.

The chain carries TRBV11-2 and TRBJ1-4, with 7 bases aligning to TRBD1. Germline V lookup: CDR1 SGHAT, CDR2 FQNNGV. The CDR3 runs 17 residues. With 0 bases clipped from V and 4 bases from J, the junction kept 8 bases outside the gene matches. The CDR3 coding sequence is TGTGCCAGCAGCTTAGATACGGAGACAGGGAGTAATGAAAAACTGTTTTTT. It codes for CASSLDTETGSNEKLFF. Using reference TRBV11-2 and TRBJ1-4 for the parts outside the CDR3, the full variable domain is EAGVAQSPRYKIIEKRQSVAFWCNPISGHATLYWYQQILGQGPKLLIQFQNNGVVDDSQLPKDRFSAERLKGVDSTLKIQPAKLEDSAVYLCASSLDTETGSNEKLFFGSGTQLSVL.

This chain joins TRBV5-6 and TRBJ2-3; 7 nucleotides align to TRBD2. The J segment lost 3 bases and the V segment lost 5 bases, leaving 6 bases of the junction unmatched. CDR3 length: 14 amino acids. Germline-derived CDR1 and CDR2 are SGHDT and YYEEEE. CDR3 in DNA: TGTGCCAGCAGGGGGGAGGGTTGGACAGATACGCAGTATTTT. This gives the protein CASRGEGWTDTQYF. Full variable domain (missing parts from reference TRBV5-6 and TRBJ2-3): DAGVTQSPTHLIKTRGQQVTLRCSPKSGHDTVSWYQQALGQGPQFIFQYYEEEERQRGNFPDRFSGHQFPNYSSELNVNALLLGDSALYLCASRGEGWTDTQYFGPGTRLTVL.

For the CDR3, the DNA is TGCGCCAGCAGCTTAACCCTGAGTCTAACGGAGGGCGGTGAAAAACTGTTTTTT. Translation gives CASSLTLSLTEGGEKLFF. V and J are TRBV5-1 and TRBJ1-4; D unclear. The CDR3 is made up of 18 amino acids. The germline V and J ends were trimmed by 2 bases and 7 bases, with 24 bases remaining between them. CDR1 is SGHRS and CDR2 is YFSETQ in the germline V gene.

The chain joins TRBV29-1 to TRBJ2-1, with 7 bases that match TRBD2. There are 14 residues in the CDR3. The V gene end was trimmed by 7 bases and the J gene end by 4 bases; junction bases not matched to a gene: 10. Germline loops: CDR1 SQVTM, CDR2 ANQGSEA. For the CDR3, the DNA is TGCAGCGCGGGCACTAGCGAAACGTACAATGAGCAGTTCTTC. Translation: CSAGTSETYNEQFF.

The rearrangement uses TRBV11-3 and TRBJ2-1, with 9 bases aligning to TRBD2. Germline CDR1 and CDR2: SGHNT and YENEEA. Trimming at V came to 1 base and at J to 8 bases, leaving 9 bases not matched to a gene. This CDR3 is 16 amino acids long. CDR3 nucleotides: TGTGCCAGCAGCTTAGGGGATTTGCGGGGGGGCTATGAGCAGTTCTTC. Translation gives CASSLGDLRGGYEQFF.

CDR3 sequence: CASSLADEQYF. CDR3 bases: TGTGCCAGCAGCTTAGCGGACGAGCAGTACTTC. J is TRBJ2-7 and V is TRBV6-1, with TRBD2 as a possible D gene (6 bases). V was clipped by 6 bases and J by 5 bases, with 8 bases between them. The CDR3 has 11 residues. Germline CDR1 reads MNHNS; CDR2 reads SASEGT.

The CDR3 spells CASTRDRGNEKLFF. CDR3 DNA sequence: TGTGCCAGCACCAGGGACAGGGGTAATGAAAAACTGTTTTTT. The chain uses TRBV6-6 and TRBJ1-4, with 10 nucleotides matching TRBD1. CDR1 is MNHNY and CDR2 is SVGAGI in the germline V gene (reference sequence). This CDR3 has 14 residues. The junction had 3 bases not matched to a gene; V was cut back by 7 bases and J by 4 bases.

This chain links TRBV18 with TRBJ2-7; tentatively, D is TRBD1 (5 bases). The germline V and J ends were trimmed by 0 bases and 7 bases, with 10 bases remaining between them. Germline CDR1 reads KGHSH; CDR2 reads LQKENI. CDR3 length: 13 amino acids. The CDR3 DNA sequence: TGTGCCAGCTCACCACCGGCAGGGCGGGAGCAGTACTTC. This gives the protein CASSPPAGREQYF.

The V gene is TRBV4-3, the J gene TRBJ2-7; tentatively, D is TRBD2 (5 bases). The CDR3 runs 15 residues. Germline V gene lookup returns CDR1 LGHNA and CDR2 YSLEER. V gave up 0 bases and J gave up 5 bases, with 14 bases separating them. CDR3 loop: CASSQDGGPFNEQYF. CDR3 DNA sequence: TGCGCCAGCAGCCAAGATGGCGGGCCCTTTAACGAGCAGTACTTC.

The DNA of the CDR3 is TGTGCCAGCAGTTACGGTGGGACAGGGTGGCTCCACTTT. Protein: CASSYGGTGWLHF. V and J are TRBV6-5 and TRBJ1-6; 9 bases fit TRBD1. This CDR3 has 13 residues. V shed 2 bases and J 16 bases; nucleotides not matched to a gene: 6. Germline loops: CDR1 MNHEY, CDR2 SVGAGI.

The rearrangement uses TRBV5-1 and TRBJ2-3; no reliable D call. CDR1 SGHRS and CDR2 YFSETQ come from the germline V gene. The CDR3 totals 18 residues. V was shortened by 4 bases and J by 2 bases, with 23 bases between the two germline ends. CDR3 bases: TGCGCCAGCAGCCCTGGTCCGCTTGAGCAGGCCTACACAGATACGCAGTATTTT. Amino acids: CASSPGPLEQAYTDTQYF.

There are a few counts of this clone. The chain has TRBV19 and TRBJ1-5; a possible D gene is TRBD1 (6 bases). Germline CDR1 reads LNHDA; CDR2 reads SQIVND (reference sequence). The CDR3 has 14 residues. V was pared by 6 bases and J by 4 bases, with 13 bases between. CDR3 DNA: TGTGCCAGTAGCCCGGACAGAGAAAATCAGCCCCAGCATTTT. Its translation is CASSPDRENQPQHF.

The CDR3 here is CASGTASYEQYF. Written as DNA, the CDR3 is TGTGCCAGTGGGACGGCCAGCTACGAGCAGTACTTC. This chain links TRBV6-1 with TRBJ2-7; D possibly uses TRBD1 or TRBD2 (5 bases each). The CDR3 is 12 amino acids. CDR1 and CDR2 (germline): MNHNS, SASEGT. V dropped 9 bases and J dropped 3 bases, with 12 bases sitting between them.

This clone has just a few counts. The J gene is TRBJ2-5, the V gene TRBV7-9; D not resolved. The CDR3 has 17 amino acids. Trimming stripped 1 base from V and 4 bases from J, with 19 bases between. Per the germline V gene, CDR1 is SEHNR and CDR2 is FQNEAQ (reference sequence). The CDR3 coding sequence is TGTGCCAGCAGCTTAGGGAGAACCGATCAACGGGTAGAGACCCAGTACTTC. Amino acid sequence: CASSLGRTDQRVETQYF.

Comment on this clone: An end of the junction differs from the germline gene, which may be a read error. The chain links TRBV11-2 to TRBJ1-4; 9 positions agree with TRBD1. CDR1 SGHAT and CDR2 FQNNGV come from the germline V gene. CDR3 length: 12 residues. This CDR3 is CASSFTGGGGIF. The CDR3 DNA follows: TGTGCCAGCAGCTTTACAGGGGGCGGGGGAATTTTT.

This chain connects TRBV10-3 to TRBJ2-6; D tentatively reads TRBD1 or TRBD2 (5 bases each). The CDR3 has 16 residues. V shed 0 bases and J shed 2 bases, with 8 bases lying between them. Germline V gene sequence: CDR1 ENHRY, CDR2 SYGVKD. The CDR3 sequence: CAISESLGAGANVLTF. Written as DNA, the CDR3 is TGTGCCATCAGTGAGTCTCTGGGGGCTGGGGCCAACGTCCTGACTTTC.

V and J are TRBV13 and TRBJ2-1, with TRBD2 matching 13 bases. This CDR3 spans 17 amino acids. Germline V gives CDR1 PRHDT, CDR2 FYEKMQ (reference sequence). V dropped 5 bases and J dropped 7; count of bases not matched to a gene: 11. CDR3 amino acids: CASSQTSGGPLRNEQFF. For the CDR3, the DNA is TGTGCCAGCAGCCAGACTAGCGGGGGGCCTCTCAGGAATGAGCAGTTCTTC.

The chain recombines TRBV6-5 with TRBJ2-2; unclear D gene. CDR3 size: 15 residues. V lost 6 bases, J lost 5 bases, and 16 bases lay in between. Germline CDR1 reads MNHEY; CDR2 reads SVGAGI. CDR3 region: CASSPGRVGTGELFF. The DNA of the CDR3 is TGTGCCAGCAGCCCAGGACGGGTCGGGACCGGGGAGCTGTTTTTT.

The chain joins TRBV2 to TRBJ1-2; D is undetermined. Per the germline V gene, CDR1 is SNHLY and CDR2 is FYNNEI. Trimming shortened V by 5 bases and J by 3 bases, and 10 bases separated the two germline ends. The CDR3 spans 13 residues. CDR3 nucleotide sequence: TGTGCCAGCAGTCCAACATCCTACTATGGCTACACCTTC. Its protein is CASSPTSYYGYTF. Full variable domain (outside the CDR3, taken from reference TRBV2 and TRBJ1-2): EPEVTQTPSHQVTQMGQEVILRCVPISNHLYFYWYRQILGQKVEFLVSFYNNEISEKSEIFDDQFSVERPDGSNFTLKIRSTKLEDSAMYFCASSPTSYYGYTFGSGTRLTVV.